This TCR beta chain comes out of a study of T cell repertoires in cytomegalovirus infection. Study-wide context: Matching HLA type and CMV infection were both indicated by public TCR beta signatures.

The junction had 4 bases not matched to a gene; V was cut back by 7 bases and J by 6 bases. This CDR3 is 13 amino acids long. TCRdb called the reads again in MiXCR, with one record for every CDR3 protein. The table has 100,000 to 150,000 distinct CDR3 sequences, about 24% seen once. Comment on this clonotype: Its matching antigen is unknown.

The J gene is TRBJ1-2, the V gene TRBV12-3 or TRBV12-4, with 11 bases fitting TRBD1. This TCR came from a human donor in good health (CMV status not recorded). Some clones in this sample may be carry-over from other donors' samples. The material sequenced was PBMCs, sequenced either directly or after in vitro stimulation (not recorded which). DNA of the CDR3: TGTGCCAGCACCCCGGGACAGGGGGATGGCTACACCTTC. It encodes CASTPGQGDGYTF.